Listed below are T cell receptor beta chains from one sample, sequenced in a study of cytomegalovirus exposure and HLA in healthy donors. Generated by immunoSEQ multiplex PCR, the TCRdb table keeps only in-frame clones and is missing some. The sample holds about 130,000 clones, about 96% seen once. The sample was PBMCs. These receptors all stem from a man younger than 30 in good health and CMV-seronegative. The CDR3 runs from the conserved cysteine through the conserved F or W. A D gene is named only where the DNA matches it firmly. The size field is filled for only some rows; it gives once, few, many or a size class.

d_call,v_call,clone_size,j_call,cdr3_nt,cdr3_aa
-,TRBV27,-,TRBJ2-1,TGTGCCAGCAGTCCCTACCCGGAGGGCCTCACATTTTCTGAGCAGTTCTTC,CASSPYPEGLTFSEQFF
TRBD2,TRBV19,-,TRBJ2-7,TGTGCCAGTAGTCGCCTAGCGGGAGACCACGAGCAGTACTTC,CASSRLAGDHEQYF
TRBD2,TRBV7-2,-,TRBJ2-7,TGTGCCAGCAGCCCTCGACTAGCGAGGTCCTACGAGCAGTACTTC,CASSPRLARSYEQYF
TRBD2,TRBV7-9,-,TRBJ2-1,TGTGCCAGCAGCTTAGGCCCCTCAGCGGGAGTACGGAATGAGCAGTTCTTC,CASSLGPSAGVRNEQFF
-,TRBV7-9,-,TRBJ2-7,TGTGCCAGCAGCTTAGTCGACAGCTCCTACGAGCAGTACTTC,CASSLVDSSYEQYF
TRBD1,TRBV7-2,-,TRBJ1-2,TGTGCCAGCAGCTTAGGTAGGACAGGGAAAGGCTACACCTTC,CASSLGRTGKGYTF
-,TRBV27,-,TRBJ2-1,TGTGCCAGCAGTTTATCTAGGGACATAACCAATGAGCAGTTCTTC,CASSLSRDITNEQFF
TRBD2,TRBV5-4,-,TRBJ2-3,TGTGCCAGCAGCATCAGCGGGACTCTTGATACGCAGTATTTT,CASSISGTLDTQYF
-,TRBV30,-,TRBJ1-3,TGTGCCTGGAGTGAAGGACAGACTGGAAACACCATATATTTT,CAWSEGQTGNTIYF
TRBD1,TRBV29-1,-,TRBJ2-2,TGCAGCGTTGCCGGACAGGGCGACACCGGGGAGCTGTTTTTT,CSVAGQGDTGELFF
TRBD2,TRBV7-2,-,TRBJ2-7,TGTGCCAGCAGCGACGGTCCTAGCGGGAGCTCCTACGAGCAGTACTTC,CASSDGPSGSSYEQYF
-,TRBV15,-,TRBJ1-3,TGTGCCACCAGCAGGGACAGATCTGGAAACACCATATATTTT,CATSRDRSGNTIYF
-,TRBV19,-,TRBJ2-7,TGTGCCAGTAGTCCGGGTCCGAATATCTACGAGCAGTACTTC,CASSPGPNIYEQYF
TRBD2,TRBV11-2,-,TRBJ2-1,TGTGCCAGCAGCTTAGGGACTAGCGTCAATGAGCAGTTCTTC,CASSLGTSVNEQFF
TRBD1,TRBV30,-,TRBJ2-3,TGTGCCTGGAGTTTCTGGACAGGGGGTGATACGCAGTATTTT,CAWSFWTGGDTQYF
TRBD1,TRBV2,-,TRBJ2-7,TGTGCCAGCAGTGACGCTCACGGGACAGCCGAAGGCGAGCAGTACTTC,CASSDAHGTAEGEQYF
TRBD2,TRBV7-2,-,TRBJ2-7,TGTGCCAGCAGCTCCGGACTAGCGGGACTCGGAGGGTCCGAGCAGTACTTC,CASSSGLAGLGGSEQYF
TRBD2,TRBV11-2,-,TRBJ2-1,TGTGCCAGCAGCTTAGCTAGCGGGAACTACAATGAGCAGTTCTTC,CASSLASGNYNEQFF
-,TRBV11-3,once,TRBJ2-7,TGTGCCAGCAGCTTAGATCGCGGCTCCTCCTACGAGCAGTACTTC,CASSLDRGSSYEQYF
-,TRBV15,-,TRBJ2-1,TGTGCCACCACGGCGGAAGGTAGCTCCTACAATGAGCAGTTCTTC,CATTAEGSSYNEQFF
TRBD1,TRBV19,-,TRBJ1-5,TGTGCCAGTGATATCAGGGGGGATAGCAATCAGCCCCAGCATTTT,CASDIRGDSNQPQHF
-,TRBV29-1,-,TRBJ1-2,TGCAGCGTTGAAGATCAGGAGGCAGGATTCTATGGCTACACCTTC,CSVEDQEAGFYGYTF
-,TRBV19,-,TRBJ1-5,TGTGCCAGTACCTCCGACAGGTCTAGCAATCAGCCCCAGCATTTT,CASTSDRSSNQPQHF
TRBD1,TRBV5-1,-,TRBJ2-6,TGCGCCAGCAGCTTGGCCATCAGACAGGGGATGCCTGGGGCCAACGTCCTGACTTTC,CASSLAIRQGMPGANVLTF
TRBD2,TRBV6-5,-,TRBJ2-1,TGTGCCAGCACCCCTAGCGGGAGACGCTGGAATGAGCAGTTCTTC,CASTPSGRRWNEQFF
-,TRBV11-2,-,TRBJ1-2,TGTGCCAGCAGCTTAAGCGGGGGAGGCTACACCTTC,CASSLSGGGYTF
TRBD1,TRBV15,few,TRBJ2-7,TGTGCCACCAGCAGGACCGGGACAGGCGCCTACGAGCAGTACTTC,CATSRTGTGAYEQYF
TRBD2,TRBV4-3,-,TRBJ2-1,TGCGCCAGCAGCCTACTGAGCGGGGGAGCGGGAGTCCACAATGAGCAGTTCTTC,CASSLLSGGAGVHNEQFF
TRBD2,TRBV19,-,TRBJ2-1,TGTGCCAGTAGTATGGTGGGAGGGCCTGTCAATGAGCAGTTCTTC,CASSMVGGPVNEQFF
TRBD2,TRBV7-3,-,TRBJ2-1,TGTGCCAGCAGTGGAGCGGGGCTCTACAATGAGCAGTTCTTC,CASSGAGLYNEQFF
TRBD1,TRBV30,-,TRBJ1-1,TGTGCCTGCGGACAGGCGTACACTGAAGCTTTCTTT,CACGQAYTEAFF
TRBD2,TRBV5-4,few,TRBJ2-5,TGTGCCAGCAGCGGTCGGGGGGAGTTTGAAGAGACCCAGTACTTC,CASSGRGEFEETQYF
-,TRBV27,-,TRBJ2-7,TGTGCCACCCCACCTCAGGGGGAGCAGTACTTC,CATPPQGEQYF
TRBD2,TRBV29-1,-,TRBJ2-5,TGCAGCGCAGGGACTAGCGGGAAGACCCTAGCAAGAGAGGCCCAGTACTTC,CSAGTSGKTLAREAQYF
TRBD2,TRBV4-2,-,TRBJ2-2,TGTGCCAGCAGCCCCGGGACTAGCGGGAACACCGGGGAGCTGTTTTTT,CASSPGTSGNTGELFF
-,TRBV14,-,TRBJ2-7,TGTGCCAGCAGCCAAGCCGGCTACGAGCAGTACTTC,CASSQAGYEQYF
-,TRBV9,-,TRBJ2-1,TGTGCCAGCAGCGGAAGACGGGGTCCCAATGAGCAGTTCTTC,CASSGRRGPNEQFF
-,TRBV29-1,-,TRBJ1-2,TGCAGCGCCCTAAACAGGGCTCCTAACTATGGCTACACCTTC,CSALNRAPNYGYTF
TRBD1,TRBV7-2,-,TRBJ1-2,TGTGCCAGCAGCTTAGGGCAGGGGGCTTATGGCTACACCTTC,CASSLGQGAYGYTF
TRBD2,TRBV7-3,-,TRBJ2-7,TGTGCCAGCAGCTTAACAGCGGGAGGGGCCTACGAGCAGTACTTC,CASSLTAGGAYEQYF
TRBD1,TRBV7-3,-,TRBJ1-3,TGTGCCAGCAGCTTGGGACAGGGCGGAAACACCATATATTTT,CASSLGQGGNTIYF
-,TRBV28,-,TRBJ1-1,TGTGCCAGCAGTTTCCGGGGGGCCATGAACACTGAAGCTTTCTTT,CASSFRGAMNTEAFF
-,TRBV11-2,-,TRBJ1-1,TGTGCCAGCAGAACAACGCAGGGGCCGTGGGCTGAAGCTTTCTTT,CASRTTQGPWAEAFF